The rows below give T cell receptor beta chains drawn from one sample of a study of blood T cell repertoires in COVID-19. Sequenced by immunoSEQ multiplex PCR; TCRdb stores in-frame clones only, minus some. The data contain some 150,000 clones, roughly nine tenths of them singletons. Sequences were obtained from peripheral blood. Receptors were obtained from a human donor in a cohort sampled during active COVID-19. Each CDR3 is given with its conserved first and last residue. A D gene is named only where the DNA matches it firmly. Size values are once, few and many counts, or a class for expanded clones, and some rows have none.

NA	TRBV6-5	TRBJ1-3	few	TGTGCCAGCGTGACAGGCTACTCTGGAAACACCATATATTTT	CASVTGYSGNTIYF
NA	TRBV5-1	TRBJ2-1	NA	TGCGCCAGCAGCGATGACTACTCTCTCTACAATGAGCAGTTCTTC	CASSDDYSLYNEQFF
NA	TRBV11-2	TRBJ1-2	NA	TGTGCCAGCAGCTCCGGGGACACTACTAACTATGGCTACACCTTC	CASSSGDTTNYGYTF
TRBD1	TRBV27	TRBJ2-1	NA	TGTGCCAGCAGTATCTACAGGGGGCCCTACAATGAGCAGTTCTTC	CASSIYRGPYNEQFF
TRBD2	TRBV27	TRBJ2-2	once	TGTGCCAGCAGTTTACAGCGGGGTGCCGGGGAGCTGTTTTTT	CASSLQRGAGELFF
TRBD2	TRBV5-4	TRBJ2-7	NA	TGTGCCAGCAGCTTGGAACGAGTTGGGACTAACGAGCAGTACTTC	CASSLERVGTNEQYF
NA	TRBV19	TRBJ1-5	NA	TGTGCCAGTAGTATAGGAGGCCTCAATCAGCCCCAGCATTTT	CASSIGGLNQPQHF
NA	TRBV4-1	TRBJ2-3	NA	TGCGCCAGCAGCCATTATACTAGCCGGGATACGCAGTATTTT	CASSHYTSRDTQYF
TRBD2	TRBV2	TRBJ2-7	NA	TGTGCCAGCAGAAGCGGGGGGTGGTCCTACGAGCAGTACTTC	CASRSGGWSYEQYF
TRBD2	TRBV5-8	TRBJ2-7	NA	TGTGCCAGCAGCTGGTCACCTATAGCGGGGGGGCTTGAGCAGTACTTC	CASSWSPIAGGLEQYF
NA	TRBV27	TRBJ1-3	NA	TGTGCCAGCAGTTTATCGGACACGCAAGACACCATATATTTT	CASSLSDTQDTIYF
NA	TRBV19	TRBJ2-7	NA	TGTGCCAGTAGTATCTCCCACAGCGGCCTCCTCTACGAGCAGTACTTC	CASSISHSGLLYEQYF
TRBD2	TRBV7-9	TRBJ2-7	NA	TGTGCCAGCAGCGGAGCGGTTAGCGGGGGCCCGCCCTACGAGCAGTACTTC	CASSGAVSGGPPYEQYF
TRBD2	TRBV2	TRBJ2-3	NA	TGTGCCCTCGATACGTCTGGGACTAGCGGGGGAAACACAGATACGCAGTATTTT	CALDTSGTSGGNTDTQYF
NA	TRBV4-1	TRBJ1-1	once	TGCGCCAGCAGCCAAGATAGCATGACTGAAGCTTTCTTT	CASSQDSMTEAFF
TRBD1	TRBV5-8	TRBJ1-2	NA	TGTGCCAGCAGCTGGACCGGGACAGGGAGGTTCTATGGCTACACCTTC	CASSWTGTGRFYGYTF